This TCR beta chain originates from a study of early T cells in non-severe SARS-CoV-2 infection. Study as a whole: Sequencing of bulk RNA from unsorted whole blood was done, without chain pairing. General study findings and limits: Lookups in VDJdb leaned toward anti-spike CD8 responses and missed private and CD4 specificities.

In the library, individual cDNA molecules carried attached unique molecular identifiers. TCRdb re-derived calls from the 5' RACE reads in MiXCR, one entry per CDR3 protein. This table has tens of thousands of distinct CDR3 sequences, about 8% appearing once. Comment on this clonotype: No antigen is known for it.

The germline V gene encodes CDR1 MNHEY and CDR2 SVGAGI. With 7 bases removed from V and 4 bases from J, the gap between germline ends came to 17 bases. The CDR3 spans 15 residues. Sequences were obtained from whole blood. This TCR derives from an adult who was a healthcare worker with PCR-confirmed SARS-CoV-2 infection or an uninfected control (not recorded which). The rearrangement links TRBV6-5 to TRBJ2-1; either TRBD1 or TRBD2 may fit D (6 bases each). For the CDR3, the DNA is TGTGCCAGCATGGGTCGGGGGCTAGATTACAATGAGCAGTTCTTC. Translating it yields CASMGRGLDYNEQFF.